Presented here are 29 T cell receptor beta chains from one specimen sequenced in a study of a mutant IDH1 vaccine in newly diagnosed glioma. The assay was immunoSEQ multiplex PCR, and TCRdb's table has in-frame clones only and misses some. The sample consists of about 98,000 clones, around 90% of them appearing once. Documented time point: baseline, week 1 (first vaccination visit). This sample's treatment: pre-vaccination baseline after standard-of-care therapy. This specimen consisted of PBMCs, obtained from a glioma patient treated with radiotherapy, temozolomide or both. These receptor sequences come from a woman aged 45-59 years with glioma.

The chain links TRBV6-6 to TRBJ1-2; TRBD1 is a possible D gene (5 bases). CDR1 is MNHNY and CDR2 is SVGAGI in the germline V gene (reference sequence). Trimming removed 6 bases from V and 4 bases from J, with 12 bases in between. The length of the CDR3 is 13 residues. The CDR3 coding sequence is TGTGCCAGCAGCGCGGGACGGAGCTATGGCTACACCTTC. Translated: CASSAGRSYGYTF.

The V gene is TRBV6-6, the J gene TRBJ1-2; D is possibly TRBD1 (5 bases). Germline CDR1 MNHNY, CDR2 SVGAGI (reference sequence). V was cut by 7 bases and J by 8 bases, with 20 bases left in between. The CDR3 runs 14 residues. Here the CDR3 reads CASTGGRDLRGYTF. The CDR3, as DNA: TGTGCCAGCACGGGGGGTCGGGACTTGAGGGGCTACACCTTC.

The chain carries TRBV5-1 and TRBJ1-6; D is uncertain. CDR1 is SGHRS and CDR2 is YFSETQ in the germline V gene. There are 15 residues in the CDR3. V was trimmed by 0 bases and J by 4 bases, leaving 8 bases between them. The CDR3 region is CASSLGQPYNSPLHF. The CDR3 DNA sequence: TGCGCCAGCAGCTTGGGGCAGCCTTATAATTCACCCCTCCACTTT.

This clone was counted a single time. The V and J genes are TRBV5-1 and TRBJ2-1; 10 nucleotides line up with TRBD2. Germline CDR1 is SGHRS and CDR2 is YFSETQ. Trimming removed 6 bases from V and 5 bases from J; junction bases left unmatched: 2. The CDR3 is made up of 13 amino acids. CDR3 amino acids: CASMTSGHNEQFF. CDR3 in DNA: TGCGCCAGCATGACTAGCGGGCACAATGAGCAGTTCTTC.

The rearrangement joins TRBV11-2 to TRBJ2-4; the match to TRBD1 covers 9 bases. CDR1 is SGHAT, CDR2 FQNNGV, per germline. V dropped 5 bases and J dropped 16; count of bases not matched to a gene: 6. The length of the CDR3 is 11 residues. CDR3 coding DNA: TGTGCCAGCAGCCAGGGACAGGGAAGCTACTTC. It specifies CASSQGQGSYF. The variable domain in full, with the rest retrieved from reference TRBV11-2 and TRBJ2-4, is EAGVAQSPRYKIIEKRQSVAFWCNPISGHATLYWYQQILGQGPKLLIQFQNNGVVDDSQLPKDRFSAERLKGVDSTLKIQPAKLEDSAVYLCASSQGQGSYFGAGTRLSVL.

V gene TRBV6-5 combines with J gene TRBJ2-5, with 9 positions matching TRBD1. Germline V gene sequence: CDR1 MNHEY, CDR2 SVGAGI. V was clipped by 6 bases and J by 1 base; unmatched bases: 6. This CDR3 has 15 amino acids. CDR3 coding DNA: TGTGCCAGCAGCGTCCGGACAGGGGCCCAAGAGACCCAGTACTTC. Translation gives CASSVRTGAQETQYF.

The gene calls are TRBV5-1 and TRBJ1-2; 9 bases line up with TRBD1. V lost 4 bases, J lost 5 bases, and 6 bases stayed unmatched. CDR3 length: 14 amino acids. CDR1 and CDR2 from the germline V gene are SGHRS and YFSETQ. The CDR3 region is CASSTGQGRYGYTF. For the CDR3, the DNA is TGCGCCAGCAGCACCGGACAGGGGAGGTATGGCTACACCTTC.

The chain employs TRBV7-3 and TRBJ1-1, with no clear D. Germline values: CDR1 SGHTA, CDR2 FQGTGA. Trimming took off 7 bases at V and 3 bases at J, with 12 bases between the two ends. The CDR3 is made up of 13 amino acids. In DNA form, the CDR3 reads TGTGCCAGCAAGCTTAGGTGGGACACTGAAGCTTTCTTT. It translates to CASKLRWDTEAFF.

J is TRBJ2-6 and V is TRBV21-1; no check of the table's D call, TRBD2, against the DNA was made. TRBV21-1 is given as a pseudogene. This CDR3 has 17 amino acids. The CDR3, as DNA: TGTGCCAGCAGCATCGGGAAGAAGTCCTCTGGGGCCAACGTCCTGACTTTC. It encodes CASSIGKKSSGANVLTF.

This chain joins TRBV5-4 and TRBJ2-2; the D is unclear. The CDR3 runs to 12 residues. Germline lookup yields CDR1 SGHNT and CDR2 YYREEE (reference sequence). The V end lost 2 bases, the J end lost 6 bases, and 5 bases lay between the germline ends. The CDR3 DNA follows: TGTGCCAGCAGCTTCGACCCCGGGGAGCTGTTTTTT. It encodes CASSFDPGELFF.

The CDR3 coding sequence is TGTGCCAGCAGCTTAGAACGTACTAGCGGGAGTTACACAGATACGCAGTATTTT. Translation gives CASSLERTSGSYTDTQYF. V usage is TRBV7-8 and J usage is TRBJ2-3; 11 bases line up with TRBD2. CDR3 length: 18 amino acids. V dropped 1 base and J dropped 2; count of bases not matched to a gene: 8. Germline CDR1 is SGHVS and CDR2 is FQNEAQ.

V gene TRBV30 combines with J gene TRBJ2-2, with TRBD1 matching over 9 bases. Germline loops: CDR1 GTSNPN, CDR2 SVGIG (reference sequence). This CDR3 contains 17 residues. J lost 0 bases, V lost 0 bases, and 5 bases had no gene match. This CDR3 is CAWSVGTGFANTGELFF. CDR3 coding DNA: TGTGCCTGGAGTGTCGGGACAGGGTTCGCGAACACCGGGGAGCTGTTTTTT. Drawing the rest from reference TRBV30 and TRBJ2-2, the complete variable domain is SQTIHQWPATLVQPVGSPLSLECTVEGTSNPNLYWYRQAAGRGLQLLFYSVGIGQISSEVPQNLSASRPQDRQFILSSKKLLLSDSGFYLCAWSVGTGFANTGELFFGEGSRLTVL.

This chain connects TRBV7-3 to TRBJ2-2; 12 bases align to TRBD1. The CDR3 runs 15 residues. The junction had 7 bases not matched to a gene; V was cut back by 7 bases and J by 7 bases. CDR1 is SGHTA, CDR2 FQGTGA, per germline. The CDR3 sequence is CASTGTGGAGGELFF. The CDR3 DNA follows: TGTGCCAGCACCGGGACAGGGGGCGCGGGCGGGGAGCTGTTTTTT. Full variable domain (missing parts from reference TRBV7-3 and TRBJ2-2): GAGVSQTPSNKVTEKGKYVELRCDPISGHTALYWYRQSLGQGPEFLIYFQGTGAADDSGLPNDRFFAVRPEGSVSTLKIQRTERGDSAVYLCASTGTGGAGGELFFGEGSRLTVL.

This rearrangement joins TRBV7-3 to TRBJ2-1, with D possibly matching TRBD1 (6 bases). Germline values: CDR1 SGHTA, CDR2 FQGTGA. The V end was cut by 5 bases, the J end by 4 bases, with 18 bases between. The CDR3 spans 16 residues. The CDR3: CASSNTGTRGYNEQFF. The CDR3 coding sequence is TGTGCCAGCAGCAACACCGGGACCAGGGGATACAATGAGCAGTTCTTC. Looking up the rest from reference TRBV7-3 and TRBJ2-1 gives the full variable domain: GAGVSQTPSNKVTEKGKYVELRCDPISGHTALYWYRQSLGQGPEFLIYFQGTGAADDSGLPNDRFFAVRPEGSVSTLKIQRTERGDSAVYLCASSNTGTRGYNEQFFGPGTRLTVL.

The sample holds a few counts of this clone. This chain joins TRBV6-5 and TRBJ2-3, with D possibly TRBD1 on 7 matching bases. Germline loops: CDR1 MNHEY, CDR2 SVGAGI. CDR3 length equals 14 residues. The V end lost 7 bases, the J end lost 5 bases, and 16 bases lay between the germline ends. The CDR3 bases are TGTGCCAGCACGACAGGGAGGCCCATAGATACGCAGTATTTT. Protein product: CASTTGRPIDTQYF.

The chain combines TRBV27 with TRBJ1-6; D is uncertain. The V and J ends lost 8 bases and 7 bases respectively, with 6 bases between them. From germline, CDR1 is MNHEY and CDR2 SMNVEV (reference sequence). The CDR3 is 11 amino acids. The CDR3 coding sequence is TGTGCCAGCCCCAGGAATTCACCCCTCCACTTT. Its protein is CASPRNSPLHF.

The J gene is TRBJ2-5, the V gene TRBV10-3; D gene uncertain. V was cut by 6 bases and J by 2 bases, with 13 bases left in between. CDR1 and CDR2 from the germline V gene are ENHRY and SYGVKD. The CDR3 runs to 14 residues. CDR3 protein: CAIRGETAQETQYF. In nucleotides, the CDR3 is TGTGCCATCAGAGGAGAAACAGCACAAGAGACCCAGTACTTC.

The rearrangement joins TRBV9 to TRBJ2-7, with 7 bases identical to TRBD2. Germline V gene lookup returns CDR1 SGDLS and CDR2 YYNGEE. Trimming removed 0 bases from V and 0 bases from J; junction bases left unmatched: 0. This CDR3 is 14 amino acids long. In DNA form, the CDR3 reads TGTGCCAGCAGCGTAGGCGGGAGCTCCTACGAGCAGTACTTC. The encoded protein is CASSVGGSSYEQYF.

The CDR3 sequence: CASRRDNYEQYF. In DNA form, the CDR3 reads TGTGCCAGCAGGCGGGACAATTACGAGCAGTACTTC. The gene calls are TRBV28 and TRBJ2-7; either TRBD1 or TRBD2 may fit D (6 bases each). Trimming shortened V by 6 bases and J by 4 bases, and 10 bases separated the two germline ends. This CDR3 has 12 residues. Germline V gives CDR1 MDHEN, CDR2 SYDVKM.

In its sample, this clone was seen once. J is TRBJ1-2 and V is TRBV5-1; the match to TRBD1 covers 9 bases. V lost 2 bases, J lost 8 bases, and 10 bases stayed unmatched. This CDR3 has 15 residues. Germline V gene lookup returns CDR1 SGHRS and CDR2 YFSETQ. The CDR3 spells CASSFGQGRAQGYTF. The CDR3 DNA sequence: TGCGCCAGCAGCTTCGGACAGGGGAGGGCCCAGGGCTACACCTTC.

This clone was counted a few times. The V gene is TRBV30, the J gene TRBJ1-1, with a possible D match to TRBD1 (5 bases). This CDR3 comprises 11 residues. Germline V gene sequence: CDR1 GTSNPN, CDR2 SVGIG (reference sequence). The germline V and J ends were trimmed by 2 bases and 5 bases, with 6 bases remaining between them. The CDR3 loop reads CAWSRGTEAFF. For the CDR3, the DNA is TGTGCCTGGAGTCGGGGGACTGAAGCTTTCTTT. The full variable domain, in which reference TRBV30 and TRBJ1-1 provide the parts outside the CDR3, is SQTIHQWPATLVQPVGSPLSLECTVEGTSNPNLYWYRQAAGRGLQLLFYSVGIGQISSEVPQNLSASRPQDRQFILSSKKLLLSDSGFYLCAWSRGTEAFFGQGTRLTVV.

This rearrangement joins TRBV5-5 to TRBJ1-5, with TRBD1 matching over 7 bases. The CDR3 totals 15 residues. After removal of 2 bases from V and 4 bases from J, the junction contained 6 bases not matched to a gene. Per germline, CDR1 SGHKS and CDR2 YYEKEE (reference sequence). The CDR3, as DNA: TGTGCCAGCAGCTTATGGACAGGAGTAAATCAGCCCCAGCATTTT. Translated, it gives CASSLWTGVNQPQHF.

This clone was observed once. The V and J genes are TRBV18 and TRBJ1-1; no clear D gene. Trimming took off 0 bases at V and 4 bases at J, with 12 bases between the two ends. The CDR3 covers 15 residues. Germline loops: CDR1 KGHSH, CDR2 LQKENI. CDR3 amino acids: CASSPPREFGTEAFF. For the CDR3, the DNA is TGTGCCAGCTCACCACCGAGGGAGTTCGGCACTGAAGCTTTCTTT. Variable domain in full (rest from reference TRBV18 and TRBJ1-1): NAGVMQNPRHLVRRRGQEARLRCSPMKGHSHVYWYRQLPEEGLKFMVYLQKENIIDESGMPKERFSAEFPKEGPSILRIQQVVRGDSAAYFCASSPPREFGTEAFFGQGTRLTVV.

This rearrangement joins TRBV5-5 to TRBJ1-6; D gene unclear. The V gene's germline CDR1 is SGHKS and CDR2 YYEKEE (reference sequence). Trimming stripped 0 bases from V and 0 bases from J, with 10 bases between. The CDR3 covers 17 residues. The CDR3 DNA is TGTGCCAGCAGCTTGGGGTTGGAGAGCTCCTATAATTCACCCCTCCACTTT. Protein product: CASSLGLESSYNSPLHF.

V is TRBV11-1 and J is TRBJ2-1; TRBD1 matches 12 bases. The CDR3 sequence is 15 residues long. From germline, CDR1 is SGHAT and CDR2 FQDESV (reference sequence). After removal of 5 bases from V and 6 bases from J, the junction contained 5 bases not matched to a gene. CDR3: CASSAGQGARNEQFF. CDR3 sequence (DNA): TGTGCCAGCAGCGCGGGACAGGGGGCGCGCAATGAGCAGTTCTTC.

This chain links TRBV27 with TRBJ2-2; D is undetermined. Germline CDR1 and CDR2: MNHEY and SMNVEV (reference sequence). V was pared by 3 bases and J by 5 bases, with 7 bases between. This CDR3 is 13 amino acids long. The CDR3 loop reads CASSLGRTGELFF. The CDR3 DNA reads TGTGCCAGCAGTTTGGGTAGGACCGGGGAGCTGTTTTTT.

The chain is built from TRBV30 and TRBJ2-3; maybe TRBD2 (6 bases). The CDR3 is made up of 18 amino acids. Between the trimmed V and J ends, which lost 4 bases and 7 bases, there was a span of 30 bases. CDR1 and CDR2 from the germline V gene are GTSNPN and SVGIG (reference sequence). CDR3 protein: CAWTRLADDSPLPYTQYF. The CDR3 DNA follows: TGTGCCTGGACCCGCTTAGCGGACGACTCTCCCCTCCCGTATACGCAGTATTTT.

This clone was counted a single time. The chain couples TRBV25-1 to TRBJ2-7, with D tentatively TRBD2 (6 bases). V was shortened by 8 bases and J by 4 bases, with 12 bases between the two germline ends. The germline V gene encodes CDR1 MGHDK and CDR2 SYGVNS. This CDR3 contains 12 residues. In nucleotides, the CDR3 is TGTGCCAGCTCGATGGGGGGATACGAGCAGTACTTC. Its translation is CASSMGGYEQYF.

V and J are TRBV27 and TRBJ2-1; unclear D gene. This CDR3 contains 14 residues. Germline V gene lookup returns CDR1 MNHEY and CDR2 SMNVEV (reference sequence). The ends were cut back, 3 bases at V and 6 bases at J, with 12 bases in the middle. CDR3 loop: CASSFKERANEQFF. For the CDR3, the DNA is TGTGCCAGCAGTTTTAAAGAGAGAGCCAATGAGCAGTTCTTC.